The 3 T cell receptor beta chains reported below all come from one sample, sequenced in a study of OX40 agonist ivuxolimab in advanced cancers. TCRdb's copy holds only in-frame clones and misses some; the assay was immunoSEQ multiplex PCR. This sample has about 91,000 clones; around 84% occur once, and the top ten carry more than 0.95%. The sample in question was CD4+ or CD8+ T cells sorted from blood, obtained in a trial of the OX40 agonist ivuxolimab. These receptors all come from an adult with an advanced solid tumor such as melanoma, head and neck, liver or kidney cancer.

The chain recombines TRBV7-3 with TRBJ2-3; 9 bases line up with TRBD1. The trim removed 5 bases at V and 2 bases at J, leaving 11 bases unmatched. Germline-derived CDR1 and CDR2 are SGHTA and FQGTGA. This CDR3 has 17 amino acids. For the CDR3, the DNA is TGTGCCAGCAGCGCCCACAGGGGGCTCACCACCACAGATACGCAGTATTTT. Its translation is CASSAHRGLTTTDTQYF.

This chain connects TRBV7-3 to TRBJ2-7, with no clear D. V lost 5 bases and J 0 bases, leaving 11 bases between the germline ends. The CDR3 sequence is 14 residues long. Germline-derived CDR1 and CDR2 are SGHTA and FQGTGA. DNA of the CDR3: TGTGCCAGCAGCCCCACCGACCTCTCCTACGAGCAGTACTTC. This sequence encodes CASSPTDLSYEQYF.

This chain joins TRBV25-1 and TRBJ2-1, with TRBD2 identical over 9 bases. The ends lost 7 bases at V and 2 bases at J; junction bases unmatched: 6. Germline V lookup: CDR1 MGHDK, CDR2 SYGVNS. The CDR3 length is 15 residues. CDR3 in amino acids: CASTRERGAYNEQFF. DNA of the CDR3: TGTGCCAGCACCAGAGAGCGGGGGGCCTACAATGAGCAGTTCTTC.